The following is a T cell receptor (beta chain) sequence with its context. Its antigen remains unknown. The authors extracted at least 6 micrograms of total RNA per sample. Next came a second PCR, run for about 7 to 11 cycles, which used a sample-barcoded 5' primer along with a J-beta primer mix. MiXCR, applied by TCRdb to the 5' RACE reads, yields one record per CDR3 protein. Of 1.5 million to 2 million distinct CDR3 sequences detected, about 50% appear once; the ten largest clones hold 2.1%. The sample originates from a study of blood T cells in healthy people across ages. Whole-study results and caveats: Correlation between TCR beta diversity and naive T cell percentage was strong. Relative to aged donors, long-lived donors carried more naive CD4+ cells and displayed higher diversity. Investigators treated diversity estimates from one million T cells as underestimates.

This CDR3 spans 17 amino acids. Germline-derived CDR1 and CDR2 are SGHTA and FQGNSA. V was clipped by 1 base and J by 7 bases; unmatched bases: 10. Sequenced sample: blood. This sequence originates from a woman aged 40-49 years in good health. The gene calls are TRBV7-2 and TRBJ2-1; 10 bases map to TRBD1. CDR3 coding DNA: TGTGCCAGCAGCTTAGGGTCCGGGACAGGGGTCAGGAATGAGCAGTTCTTC. This gives the protein CASSLGSGTGVRNEQFF.